A selection of T cell receptor beta chains follows, all from one sample in a study of blood T cell repertoires in COVID-19. Measured with immunoSEQ multiplex PCR; TCRdb has only the in-frame clones, and not every one. Of over 85,000 clones listed, approximately 84% are singletons. Source material: peripheral blood. The receptors stem from a man aged 35 to 55 with active or convalescent COVID-19. The CDR3 runs from the conserved cysteine through the conserved F or W. Each record gives: D gene, J gene, clone size, V gene, CDR3 protein, CDR3 DNA. The D gene is left open where the match is weak. The listing skips clone size in some rows; elsewhere it reads once, few, many or a size class.

>.|TRBJ2-7|few|TRBV4-1
CASSQGTPTYEQYF
TGCGCCAGCAGCCAGGGGACACCTACCTACGAGCAGTACTTC
>.|TRBJ1-1|.|TRBV27
CASSSHDGLYPVNTEAFF
TGTGCCAGCAGTTCCCACGACGGACTTTACCCCGTTAACACTGAAGCTTTCTTT
>.|TRBJ1-5|.|TRBV9
CASSPRGGVNQPQHF
TGTGCCAGCAGCCCCCGGGGAGGGGTGAATCAGCCCCAGCATTTT
>.|TRBJ2-5|.|TRBV9
CASSPRGRGQETQYF
TGTGCCAGCAGCCCCCGAGGAAGGGGCCAAGAGACCCAGTACTTC
>TRBD1|TRBJ2-2|.|TRBV30
CAWRGQGANTGELFF
TGTGCCTGGAGGGGACAGGGGGCGAACACCGGGGAGCTGTTTTTT
>TRBD1|TRBJ1-2|.|TRBV6-5
CASSYSSGGGYGYTF
TGTGCCAGCAGTTACTCGTCAGGGGGTGGCTATGGCTACACCTTC
>TRBD2|TRBJ2-5|.|TRBV25-1
CASSEPLAGGIQETQYF
TGTGCCAGCAGTGAGCCACTAGCGGGGGGGATACAAGAGACCCAGTACTTC
>.|TRBJ1-2|.|TRBV2
CASSDSRYGYTF
TGTGCCAGCAGTGATAGTCGCTATGGCTACACCTTC
>.|TRBJ2-7|.|TRBV3-1/TRBV3-2
CASSQAPVAGYEQYF
TGTGCCAGCAGCCAAGCCCCGGTGGCGGGGTACGAGCAGTACTTC
>TRBD1|TRBJ1-1|once|TRBV3-1/TRBV3-2
CASSQGWDRPNTEAFF
TGTGCCAGCAGCCAAGGATGGGACAGGCCGAACACTGAAGCTTTCTTT
>.|TRBJ1-5|.|TRBV4-1
CASSQGGGGQPQHF
TGCGCCAGCAGCCAAGGTGGGGGGGGGCAGCCCCAGCATTTT
>.|TRBJ2-7|.|TRBV12-5
CASGPLLNERSNREQYF
TGTGCTAGTGGTCCCCTATTAAACGAAAGATCCAATCGGGAGCAGTACTTC